This TCR beta chain derives from a study of identical twins (TCRdb year 2016). For the wider study: To test whether fetal clonotypes persist, this study deep-sequenced TCR alpha and beta repertoires from monozygotic twins, from unrelated adults of various ages, and from cord blood. Replicate twin experiments were performed at different times using different library preparation protocols to rule out contamination. General findings and caveats noted by the study authors: Excess twin sharing in beta out-of-frame sequences was weaker because fewer shared sequences lowered the signal-to-noise ratio. Abundant cord blood beta clonotypes had fewer insertions, young adult naive repertoires showed a similar but weaker trend, and memory repertoires showed no such trend. Invariant T cells such as MAIT and iNKT could partly confound zero-insertion analyses, though diverse VJ usage argued against this for most clonotypes. Compared with coincidental sharing between unrelated individuals, out-of-frame TCR alpha sequences shared between twins had an excess of sequences with low generation probability. In monozygotic twins, out-of-frame TCR alpha sharing was systematically underestimated by recombination models, although the models agreed with sharing between unrelated individuals. Because the same donors could not be followed over many years, conclusions were based on cross-sectional statistical analysis.

With respect to this clonotype: Its binding antigen is unknown. No base quality values were provided; no much bigger clone lies one nucleotide off.

Libraries were constructed by 5' RACE. TCRdb names Illumina HiSeq 2000 as the instrument used. Template switching introduced a universal primer binding site; the final cDNA contained a unique molecular identifier, enabling accurate counting of TCR cDNA molecules. First-strand cDNA for TCR alpha and beta chains was synthesized from specific primers in the conserved constant-segment region. To control for contamination, every cDNA library carried two barcodes: a SMART-Mk sample barcode plus Illumina barcodes. TruSeq adapter sequences and Illumina sample barcodes were added in two successive PCR steps. TCR alpha and beta cDNA libraries were sequenced on the Illumina HiSeq platform with custom primers. Per the original workflow: Unique molecular identifiers were extracted from raw reads with MiGEC, and CDR3 positions were determined with MiXCR. Recombination models were inferred per individual with the repgenHMM and IGoR tools using an EM algorithm. The tcR package in R was used for shared clonotype analysis, with sharing normalized by the product of cloneset sizes. Out-of-frame nonproductive sequences were analyzed to study raw recombination free of thymic and clonal selection effects. TCRdb applied fastp at Q25 and MiXCR to the public reads, then kept only in-frame beta chains. When rows share a CDR3 protein, they turn into one entry using the most common DNA and genes. Clone size and V and J calls follow TCRdb, not the original study. The sample includes roughly 700,000 distinct CDR3 sequences, with 8.5% to 9.5% observed a single time. The ten largest clonotypes hold approximately 0.89% of the sample.

Every donor was a healthy Caucasian. The twin cohort comprised three pairs of female monozygotic twins, all aged about 18 to 29 years. Peripheral blood mononuclear cells were the source from which RNA for the TCR libraries was isolated. These records were also assigned to another study, of yellow fever vaccine responses in identical twins. In that second paper, the authors write: The authors reported that the T cell response to vaccination in identical twins appeared partly convergent and partly personalized. In identical twins, the study followed T cell clones that responded to the vaccine with precision.

The clonotype comes from a woman between 18 and 29 years old in good health. Material: PBMCs.

CDR3 protein: CASSQGLLGAGELFF. The DNA is TGTGCCAGCAGCCAGGGACTCCTTGGGGCCGGGGAGCTGTTTTTT. The chain employs TRBV7-9 and TRBJ2-2; matching of 6 bases hints at TRBD2 as the D gene. The germline V gene (reference sequence) gives CDR1 as SEHNR and CDR2 as FQNEAQ. The trim is 5 bases for V and 6 bases for J, with a gap of 16 bases between the germline ends. The CDR3 covers 15 residues, taking in both the cysteine and the phenylalanine. The DNA shown is the 45-base CDR3, in frame from base 1.